Below, 22 T cell receptor beta chains from the same sample are listed, as sequenced in a study of CD8 T cells in ankylosing spondylitis. MiXCR, applied by TCRdb to the 5' RACE reads, yields one record per CDR3 protein. The data hold 250,000 or so distinct CDR3 sequences, with 15% to 20% observed a single time. The sequenced sample was blood, either unsorted or a sorted T cell fraction (not recorded which). These receptors all stem from a male donor with ankylosing spondylitis or in good health (not recorded which).

This clonotype appeared a few times. This chain connects TRBV7-9 to TRBJ2-3; the D is unclear. The V and J ends lost 6 bases and 3 bases respectively, with 10 bases between them. Germline assignment: CDR1 SEHNR and CDR2 FQNEAQ (reference sequence). The CDR3 consists of 13 residues. For the CDR3, the DNA is TGTGCCAGCAGTCCCACGCTGACAGATACGCAGTATTTT. As protein: CASSPTLTDTQYF.

The gene calls are TRBV25-1 and TRBJ2-7; no clear D gene. V was shortened by 3 bases and J by 6 bases, with 12 bases between the two germline ends. Germline V gene lookup returns CDR1 MGHDK and CDR2 SYGVNS. The CDR3 spans 13 residues. CDR3 sequence: CASSDTNLLEQYF. CDR3 nucleotides: TGTGCCAGCAGTGACACGAACCTCCTCGAGCAGTACTTC.

The chain recombines TRBV11-2 with TRBJ2-1, with TRBD1 as a possible D gene (6 bases). Germline values: CDR1 SGHAT, CDR2 FQNNGV. The CDR3 is made up of 16 amino acids. V lost 2 bases and J 4 bases, leaving 15 bases between the germline ends. Here the CDR3 DNA reads TGTGCCAGCAGCTTAACGAACAGGGCAGGTTACAATGAGCAGTTCTTC. It yields the protein CASSLTNRAGYNEQFF.

The table lists this clonotype with many counts. This rearrangement joins TRBV29-1 to TRBJ2-2, with 11 bases aligning to TRBD1. Germline CDR1 reads SQVTM; CDR2 reads ANQGSEA. CDR3 length: 15 amino acids. V shed 4 bases and J 5 bases; nucleotides not matched to a gene: 6. CDR3 DNA sequence: TGCAGCGTTGGAACCGGGACAGGGGGAACCGGGGAGCTGTTTTTT. It translates to CSVGTGTGGTGELFF.

This rearrangement joins TRBV4-2 to TRBJ2-7, with 9 bases that match TRBD1. The CDR3 extends over 17 amino acids. Germline V gene sequence: CDR1 LGHNA, CDR2 YNFKEQ. J was trimmed by 3 bases and V by 6 bases; bases with no gene match: 15. CDR3 coding DNA: TGTGCCAGCAGGCCTTTCCCCACCGGGACAGGGAACTACGAGCAGTACTTC. This codes for CASRPFPTGTGNYEQYF.

The J gene is TRBJ1-5, the V gene TRBV12-3 or TRBV12-4, with TRBD1 matching 7 bases. The CDR3 length is 12 residues. The V gene end was trimmed by 8 bases and the J gene end by 7 bases; junction bases not matched to a gene: 5. The CDR3 here is CASGTGEQPQHF. CDR3 DNA: TGTGCCAGCGGAACAGGGGAGCAGCCCCAGCATTTT.

This chain uses TRBV7-9 with TRBJ2-1; D may be TRBD1 (6 bases). CDR1 and CDR2 (germline): SEHNR, FQNEAQ (reference sequence). Trimming cost V 5 bases and J 6 bases, with 17 bases left between them. This CDR3 is built from 15 residues. The CDR3 coding sequence is TGTGCCAGCAGCCACAGGGCGTCCTCCCCCAATGAGCAGTTCTTC. The encoded protein is CASSHRASSPNEQFF.

This clonotype was seen ten or more times. The V gene is TRBV29-1, the J gene TRBJ2-1, with D possibly TRBD1 on 6 matching bases. Germline V gives CDR1 SQVTM, CDR2 ANQGSEA. Trimming cost V 3 bases and J 4 bases, with 13 bases left between them. The CDR3 has 14 residues. In nucleotides, the CDR3 is TGCAGCGTTGATGGGGGACACCGTTACAATGAGCAGTTCTTC. It translates to CSVDGGHRYNEQFF.

V gene TRBV30 combines with J gene TRBJ2-2, with 8 bases aligning to TRBD1. V dropped 3 bases and J dropped 3; count of bases not matched to a gene: 0. The CDR3 runs 13 residues. The germline gives CDR1 GTSNPN, CDR2 SVGIG (reference sequence). CDR3 DNA: TGTGCCTGGAGGACAGGGGACACCGGGGAGCTGTTTTTT. It encodes CAWRTGDTGELFF.

The chain combines TRBV27 with TRBJ2-3; the match to TRBD2 covers 12 bases. The CDR3 has 17 amino acids. The germline V gene encodes CDR1 MNHEY and CDR2 SMNVEV (reference sequence). J lost 2 bases, V lost 0 bases, and 3 bases had no gene match. The CDR3 region is CASSLSWTSGVTDTQYF. The CDR3 DNA reads TGTGCCAGCAGTTTATCCTGGACTAGCGGGGTCACAGATACGCAGTATTTT.

This clonotype occurred many times. The CDR3 DNA reads TGCAGCGTTGTGGGGGGGACCCTAGCGGATTACAATGAGCAGTTCTTC. It is translated as CSVVGGTLADYNEQFF. The rearrangement uses TRBV29-1 and TRBJ2-1; 7 nucleotides agree with TRBD2. The trim removed 4 bases at V and 4 bases at J, leaving 13 bases unmatched. From germline, CDR1 is SQVTM and CDR2 ANQGSEA. There are 16 residues in the CDR3.

The chain couples TRBV5-6 to TRBJ1-2; 7 bases match TRBD1. This CDR3 spans 13 amino acids. Trimming cost V 4 bases and J 6 bases; bases outside gene matches: 6. From germline, CDR1 is SGHDT and CDR2 YYEEEE. CDR3 DNA sequence: TGTGCCAGCAGCCCGACAGGGACGGATGGCTACACCTTC. Residues: CASSPTGTDGYTF.

The chain employs TRBV19 and TRBJ2-1; TRBD2 aligns across 9 bases. The CDR3 loop spans 14 amino acids. Germline V gene lookup returns CDR1 LNHDA and CDR2 SQIVND (reference sequence). Unmatched junction bases numbered 9, after V lost 3 bases and J lost 12 bases. CDR3 loop: CASSIGTSSIPQFF. In DNA form, the CDR3 reads TGTGCCAGTAGTATCGGGACTAGCTCAATCCCGCAGTTCTTC.

This sequence joins TRBV20-1 and TRBJ2-3, with 7 bases identical to TRBD1. From germline, CDR1 is DFQATT and CDR2 SNEGSKA (reference sequence). Germline trimming cut 4 bases from V and 2 bases from J; bases unmatched to any gene: 6. The CDR3 spans 14 residues. CDR3 in DNA: TGCAGTGCTAACCGGGACAGCCCCACAGATACGCAGTATTTT. Its protein is CSANRDSPTDTQYF.

This clonotype occurred a few times. The V call is TRBV6-2 or TRBV6-3, the J call TRBJ2-7, with 9 bases that match TRBD2. The junction had 7 bases not matched to a gene; V was cut back by 2 bases and J by 2 bases. The CDR3 is made up of 16 amino acids. Per the germline V gene, CDR1 is MNHEY and CDR2 is SVGEGT. CDR3 in DNA: TGTGCCAGCAGTTACGGTCGGACTAGCGCTACCTACGAGCAGTACTTC. Its translation: CASSYGRTSATYEQYF.

This clonotype was recorded many times. This chain connects TRBV4-3 to TRBJ1-2, with D perhaps matching TRBD1 (6 bases). The V gene lost 0 bases and the J gene lost 1 base, with 12 bases spanning the gap. This CDR3 has 16 residues. Germline V lookup: CDR1 LGHNA, CDR2 YSLEER. The CDR3 is CASSQDPWTDNYGYTF. CDR3 sequence (DNA): TGCGCCAGCAGCCAAGATCCTTGGACAGATAACTATGGCTACACCTTC.

This clonotype was found once. The chain uses TRBV20-1 and TRBJ2-7, with 10 bases that match TRBD1. V was pared by 5 bases and J by 2 bases, with 6 bases of the junction left unmatched. The CDR3 totals 14 residues. Germline-derived CDR1 and CDR2 are DFQATT and SNEGSKA (reference sequence). CDR3 region: CSARDRGPTYEQYF. The CDR3 DNA reads TGCAGTGCTCGGGACAGGGGACCTACCTACGAGCAGTACTTC.

CDR3 DNA sequence: TGCGCCAGCAGCTTGGAGGCCAGCTACGAGCAGTACTTC. Its protein is CASSLEASYEQYF. The chain links TRBV5-1 to TRBJ2-7; D remains unclear. Trimming cost V 0 bases and J 3 bases, with 7 bases left between them. CDR1 and CDR2 from the germline V gene are SGHRS and YFSETQ. The CDR3 loop spans 13 amino acids.

This clonotype was counted only a few times. V is TRBV27 and J is TRBJ2-3, with D perhaps matching TRBD2 (6 bases). V shed 3 bases and J shed 6 bases, with 16 bases lying between them. The CDR3 length is 15 residues. The V gene's germline CDR1 is MNHEY and CDR2 SMNVEV (reference sequence). This CDR3 is CASSFLGGRPDTQYF. CDR3 nucleotide sequence: TGTGCCAGCAGTTTTCTGGGAGGTCGCCCTGATACGCAGTATTTT.

The genes are TRBV6-5 and TRBJ2-2, with D tentatively TRBD2 (6 bases). V lost 2 bases and J 1 base, leaving 8 bases between the germline ends. Germline V gives CDR1 MNHEY, CDR2 SVGAGI. The CDR3 length is 15 residues. The CDR3 DNA reads TGTGCCAGCAGTTACGCGGGGATGAACACCGGGGAGCTGTTTTTT. This sequence encodes CASSYAGMNTGELFF.

This clonotype showed up just a few times. The chain recombines TRBV4-3 with TRBJ2-1, with D tentatively TRBD2 (5 bases). Trimming took off 9 bases at V and 4 bases at J, with 16 bases between the two ends. The CDR3 runs 14 residues. CDR1 and CDR2 (germline): LGHNA, YSLEER. The CDR3 DNA is TGCGCCAGACCCCGGGATCGGCCTTACAATGAGCAGTTCTTC. It yields the protein CARPRDRPYNEQFF.

The gene calls are TRBV29-1 and TRBJ2-7; D possibly matches TRBD1 or TRBD2 (5 bases each). Germline CDR1 and CDR2: SQVTM and ANQGSEA. Trimming removed 2 bases from V and 0 bases from J, with 8 bases in between. The CDR3 loop spans 13 amino acids. CDR3 sequence (DNA): TGCAGCGTTGAAAGTGGGACCTCCTACGAGCAGTACTTC. It yields the protein CSVESGTSYEQYF.